This TCR beta chain was recovered during a study of shared T cell receptors in the human thymus. The CDR3 extends over 15 amino acids. Trimming stripped 4 bases from V and 7 bases from J, with 16 bases between. Germline V CDR1 and CDR2: SGHDN, FVKESK. The method was immunoSEQ multiplex PCR; TCRdb's version includes in-frame clones alone and lacks a portion of them. The sample holds 450,000 to 650,000 clones, about 84% seen once. Another study also made use of these data, one on human thymus T cells.

Sample: thymocytes. The receptor was derived from a boy in the first two years of life with a congenital heart defect. V and J are TRBV14 and TRBJ1-4; tentative D call: TRBD1 (6 bases). The CDR3: CASSRVGGGGEKLFF. The CDR3, as DNA: TGTGCCAGCAGCCGGGTAGGGGGGGGTGGTGAAAAACTGTTTTTT.